These 23 T cell receptor beta chains were all obtained from the same sample, sequenced in a study of beta chain features in type 1 diabetes. Study-level results: In all four CD4+ subsets, TCRB CDR3 length was significantly, moderately reduced in type 1 diabetes.

Their recognized antigens are unknown. Expressed TCRB transcripts were sequenced because the entire RNA isolate underwent reverse transcription. TCRdb keeps only in-frame clones here, not all; method: immunoSEQ multiplex PCR. Of roughly 180,000 clones listed, approximately 7.9% were seen once; the top ten hold 0.5%. The specimen sequenced was central memory CD4+ T cells from blood. These receptors all come from a man between 18 and 35 years old with type 1 diabetes.

This clone has a handful of counts. The rearrangement links TRBV2 to TRBJ2-5; D not certain. Germline V gene data show CDR1 as SNHLY and CDR2 as FYNNEI. This CDR3 contains 12 residues. Between the trimmed V and J ends, which lost 8 bases and 1 base, there was a span of 8 bases. The CDR3 DNA follows: TGTGCCAGCGCATACAGCCAAGAGACCCAGTACTTC. It codes for CASAYSQETQYF. Full variable domain (missing parts from reference TRBV2 and TRBJ2-5): EPEVTQTPSHQVTQMGQEVILRCVPISNHLYFYWYRQILGQKVEFLVSFYNNEISEKSEIFDDQFSVERPDGSNFTLKIRSTKLEDSAMYFCASAYSQETQYFGPGTRLLVL.

V is TRBV30 and J is TRBJ1-5; D unresolved. This CDR3 contains 13 residues. The germline gives CDR1 GTSNPN, CDR2 SVGIG (reference sequence). V gave up 7 bases and J gave up 0 bases, with 10 bases separating them. The CDR3 loop is CAYSYDSNQPQHF. The DNA for the CDR3 is TGTGCCTACTCTTATGATAGCAATCAGCCCCAGCATTTT.

Only a few counts were recorded for this clone. V is TRBV6-5 and J is TRBJ1-2; 7 nucleotides agree with TRBD1. V lost 8 bases, J lost 5 bases, and 8 bases stayed unmatched. The germline CDR1 and CDR2 sequences are MNHEY and SVGAGI. The CDR3 covers 13 residues. The CDR3: CASLGAGGYGYTF. CDR3 sequence (DNA): TGTGCCAGCCTAGGGGCAGGGGGATATGGCTACACCTTC.

In DNA, the CDR3 is TGTGCCAGCTCACCTCCCGGTTCAGGGTTGCGCGAGCAGTACTTC. Translating it yields CASSPPGSGLREQYF. This chain uses TRBV18 with TRBJ2-7, with D perhaps TRBD1 (5 bases). Germline-derived CDR1 and CDR2 are KGHSH and LQKENI. The CDR3 runs to 15 residues. Trimming stripped 3 bases from V and 6 bases from J, with 18 bases between. Variable domain in full (rest from reference TRBV18 and TRBJ2-7): NAGVMQNPRHLVRRRGQEARLRCSPMKGHSHVYWYRQLPEEGLKFMVYLQKENIIDESGMPKERFSAEFPKEGPSILRIQQVVRGDSAAYFCASSPPGSGLREQYFGPGTRLTVT.

The chain employs TRBV5-6 and TRBJ1-2; D is perhaps TRBD1 (5 bases). Germline CDR1 SGHDT, CDR2 YYEEEE. The germline V and J ends were trimmed by 1 base and 4 bases, with 11 bases remaining between them. The CDR3 has 14 residues. CDR3 in amino acids: CASSLKGALYGYTF. The CDR3 DNA reads TGTGCCAGCAGCTTGAAAGGGGCCCTCTATGGCTACACCTTC.

The V and J genes are TRBV5-1 and TRBJ2-1; possibly TRBD1 for D (6 bases). Per germline, CDR1 SGHRS and CDR2 YFSETQ. V lost 1 base and J 8 bases, leaving 10 bases between the germline ends. This CDR3 has 13 amino acids. The CDR3 nucleotides read TGCGCCAGCAGCTTGTCCTGGACAGATGAGCAGTTCTTC. It encodes CASSLSWTDEQFF.

This clone was counted only a few times. The V gene is TRBV11-2, the J gene TRBJ1-5, with D maybe TRBD1 (5 bases). The CDR3 covers 13 residues. Trimming left V 4 bases short and J 6 bases short, with 10 bases between. Germline V gives CDR1 SGHAT, CDR2 FQNNGV. CDR3 amino acids: CASSSEQGQPQHF. For the CDR3, the DNA is TGTGCCAGCAGCTCGGAGCAGGGTCAGCCCCAGCATTTT.

This clone was seen only a few times. The chain uses TRBV7-8 and TRBJ2-1; 7 bases agree with TRBD2. The CDR3 has 14 residues. V gave up 5 bases and J gave up 2 bases; unmatched junction bases: 3. Germline CDR1 reads SGHVS; CDR2 reads FQNEAQ. As DNA, the CDR3 is TGTGCCAGCAGCCGCGGGGGAGCCTACAATGAGCAGTTCTTC. It encodes CASSRGGAYNEQFF.

The chain carries TRBV27 and TRBJ1-4, with D perhaps TRBD1 (6 bases). CDR3 size: 12 residues. Per the germline V gene, CDR1 is MNHEY and CDR2 is SMNVEV (reference sequence). The ends were cut back, 4 bases at V and 10 bases at J, with 10 bases in the middle. The CDR3 DNA is TGTGCCAGCAGTTCACAGGGTGGAAAACTGTTTTTT. Translated: CASSSQGGKLFF.

This clone was found a few times. The V and J genes are TRBV19 and TRBJ1-5, with D perhaps TRBD1 (6 bases). The germline V gene has CDR1 LNHDA and CDR2 SQIVND (reference sequence). There are 14 residues in the CDR3. The V end was cut by 3 bases, the J end by 4 bases, with 10 bases between. CDR3 nucleotides: TGTGCCAGTAGTATGACAGGTATGAATCAGCCCCAGCATTTT. It encodes CASSMTGMNQPQHF.

The V call is TRBV19, the J call TRBJ2-3; TRBD1 matches 10 bases. J lost 3 bases, V lost 5 bases, and 5 bases had no gene match. Germline V gene sequence: CDR1 LNHDA, CDR2 SQIVND (reference sequence). The CDR3 has 15 residues. CDR3 protein: CASSARDRGTDTQYF. The CDR3 DNA follows: TGTGCCAGTAGTGCCCGGGACAGGGGAACAGATACGCAGTATTTT. Full variable domain (rest looked up from reference TRBV19 and TRBJ2-3): DGGITQSPKYLFRKEGQNVTLSCEQNLNHDAMYWYRQDPGQGLRLIYYSQIVNDFQKGDIAEGYSVSREKKESFPLTVTSAQKNPTAFYLCASSARDRGTDTQYFGPGTRLTVL.

V usage is TRBV11-2 and J usage is TRBJ1-5, with TRBD1 as a possible D gene (5 bases). Per germline, CDR1 SGHAT and CDR2 FQNNGV. V lost 4 bases, J lost 3 bases, and 19 bases lay in between. The CDR3 is made up of 17 amino acids. The CDR3 nucleotides are TGTGCCAGCAGCTCGGCCCGTAGGAGGGGAGACAATCAGCCCCAGCATTTT. It translates to CASSSARRRGDNQPQHF.

This clone came up a few times. The rearrangement links TRBV11-2 to TRBJ1-2; TRBD1 matches at 8 bases. The V and J ends lost 4 bases and 7 bases, in that order; junction bases with no gene match: 5. CDR3 length equals 13 residues. CDR1 is SGHAT, CDR2 FQNNGV, per germline. For the CDR3, the DNA is TGTGCCAGCAGCTGGACAGGGTCCTCTGGCTACACCTTC. Translated: CASSWTGSSGYTF.

The V call is TRBV9, the J call TRBJ2-1, with 9 bases lining up with TRBD2. After removal of 4 bases from V and 1 base from J, the junction contained 6 bases not matched to a gene. The CDR3 loop spans 16 amino acids. Germline CDR1 SGDLS, CDR2 YYNGEE. CDR3 DNA: TGTGCCAGCAGCCCCCGCGGGGGGGCGTCCTACAATGAGCAGTTCTTC. Translated: CASSPRGGASYNEQFF.

Ten or more counts support this clone. The genes are TRBV2 and TRBJ2-1; 7 bases line up with TRBD2. CDR3 size: 14 residues. Trimming removed 10 bases from V and 8 bases from J; junction bases left unmatched: 14. Germline lookup yields CDR1 SNHLY and CDR2 FYNNEI. The chain's CDR3 is CATRRTSAVDEQFF. CDR3 bases: TGTGCCACCCGAAGGACTAGTGCGGTCGATGAGCAGTTCTTC.

This clone has more than one count but fewer than ten. The gene calls are TRBV11-2 and TRBJ2-5; 8 bases match TRBD2. The CDR3 contains 14 residues. With 7 bases clipped from V and 0 bases from J, the junction kept 4 bases outside the gene matches. Per the germline V gene, CDR1 is SGHAT and CDR2 is FQNNGV. The CDR3 region is CASTIAGYQETQYF. The CDR3 DNA follows: TGTGCCAGCACGATAGCGGGGTACCAAGAGACCCAGTACTTC.

There are a few counts of this clone. The sample holds other DNA sequences that translate to the same CDR3. The V and J genes are TRBV7-2 and TRBJ2-5; no clear D gene. The germline V and J ends were trimmed by 1 base and 5 bases, with 5 bases remaining between them. CDR3 size: 12 residues. Germline CDR1 and CDR2: SGHTA and FQGNSA. The CDR3 region is CASSLVAETQYF. The CDR3 bases are TGTGCCAGCAGCTTAGTAGCTGAGACCCAGTACTTC.

The CDR3 sequence: CASSQHLGAGNQPQHF. In nucleotides, the CDR3 is TGCGCCAGCAGCCAACACCTCGGGGCGGGGAATCAGCCCCAGCATTTT. V is TRBV4-3 and J is TRBJ1-5; D might be TRBD1 (5 bases). Germline-derived CDR1 and CDR2 are LGHNA and YSLEER. The CDR3 length is 16 residues. V lost 2 bases and J lost 4, with 15 bases in between.

The chain recombines TRBV28 with TRBJ1-5, with D unresolved. The CDR3 runs to 12 residues. Germline-derived CDR1 and CDR2 are MDHEN and SYDVKM. Trimming cost V 6 bases and J 5 bases, with 8 bases left between them. CDR3 bases: TGTGCCAGCAGATCAGTGGATCAGCCCCAGCATTTT. Translating gives CASRSVDQPQHF.

This clone was detected a few times. The rearrangement joins TRBV28 to TRBJ2-7; D might be TRBD1 (6 bases). There are 13 residues in the CDR3. Trimming took off 6 bases at V and 3 bases at J, with 12 bases between the two ends. The germline CDR1 and CDR2 sequences are MDHEN and SYDVKM. DNA for the CDR3: TGTGCCAGCAGGACTGGACAGATCTACGAGCAGTACTTC. Translating it yields CASRTGQIYEQYF.

V gene TRBV5-1 combines with J gene TRBJ1-2; D perhaps matches TRBD1 (5 bases). Germline V gene sequence: CDR1 SGHRS, CDR2 YFSETQ. V was shortened by 1 base and J by 0 bases, with 10 bases between the two germline ends. The CDR3 totals 15 residues. The CDR3 sequence is CASSLFDRANYGYTF. CDR3 coding DNA: TGCGCCAGCAGCTTGTTTGACAGAGCTAACTATGGCTACACCTTC.

The chain links TRBV30 to TRBJ2-3; TRBD1 matches at 8 bases. Per germline, CDR1 GTSNPN and CDR2 SVGIG (reference sequence). The CDR3 sequence is 14 residues long. V lost 3 bases to trimming and J lost 0 bases; unmatched junction nucleotides: 2. CDR3 nucleotides: TGTGCCTGGAGCAGGGGGCTTAGCACAGATACGCAGTATTTT. It codes for CAWSRGLSTDTQYF.

This clone is a singleton in its sample. The rearrangement joins TRBV27 to TRBJ1-2, with a possible D match to TRBD1 (6 bases). Germline CDR1 and CDR2: MNHEY and SMNVEV (reference sequence). Trimming took off 6 bases at V and 3 bases at J, with 11 bases between the two ends. The CDR3 runs 13 residues. Here the CDR3 DNA reads TGTGCCAGCAGCCTTCAGGGGCACTATGGCTACACCTTC. Protein product: CASSLQGHYGYTF.